Each of the 24 T cell receptor beta chains below was sequenced from the same sample in a study of T cell responses to AZD1222 COVID-19 vaccine. Only in-frame clones appear in the TCRdb table, and some are missing; sequencing was by immunoSEQ multiplex PCR. The data hold approximately 140,000 clones, with about 95% observed a single time. The specimen comprised peripheral blood, sampled on day 0 of AZD1222 vaccination. These receptors were taken from an adult in good health.

The chain combines TRBV12-3 or TRBV12-4 with TRBJ1-1; D gene uncertain. CDR3 length equals 12 residues. The V end was cut by 3 bases, the J end by 8 bases, with 10 bases between. This chain's CDR3 is CASSFAGGEAFF. As DNA, the CDR3 is TGTGCCAGCAGTTTCGCTGGAGGGGAAGCTTTCTTT.

The chain is built from TRBV6-5 and TRBJ1-1; D remains ambiguous. Germline CDR1 reads MNHEY; CDR2 reads SVGAGI. V shed 5 bases and J shed 0 bases, with 10 bases lying between them. This CDR3 spans 14 amino acids. This chain's CDR3 is CASSPGWVNTEAFF. CDR3 DNA sequence: TGTGCCAGCAGTCCTGGTTGGGTGAACACTGAAGCTTTCTTT.

This clone was detected only once. J is TRBJ2-1 and V is TRBV7-8; D gene unclear. The V end was cut by 2 bases, the J end by 9 bases, with 11 bases between. The CDR3 loop spans 13 amino acids. In germline, CDR1 is SGHVS, CDR2 FQNEAQ. CDR3 protein: CASSLRLYIEQFF. As DNA, the CDR3 is TGTGCCAGCAGCTTACGCCTTTATATTGAGCAGTTCTTC.

The table lists this clone with a count of one. V usage is TRBV27 and J usage is TRBJ2-1, with TRBD2 identical over 7 bases. The CDR3 has 15 amino acids. Germline values: CDR1 MNHEY, CDR2 SMNVEV (reference sequence). The trim removed 5 bases at V and 0 bases at J, leaving 4 bases unmatched. The CDR3 DNA follows: TGTGCCAGCAGTCGGGGAGGGAGCTCCTACAATGAGCAGTTCTTC. This encodes CASSRGGSSYNEQFF.

J is TRBJ2-7 and V is TRBV13, with 10 bases that match TRBD2. CDR3 length: 15 amino acids. V lost 3 bases and J lost 3; bases outside the gene matches: 5. Germline lookup yields CDR1 PRHDT and CDR2 FYEKMQ (reference sequence). The CDR3 bases are TGTGCCAGCAGCTTTGGTAGCGGGAGGAGCTACGAGCAGTACGTC. Encoded protein: CASSFGSGRSYEQYV.

CDR3 amino acids: CASSLDGLNTEAFF. CDR3 coding DNA: TGTGCCAGCAGCTTAGACGGACTGAACACTGAAGCTTTCTTT. The chain recombines TRBV11-3 with TRBJ1-1, with no clear D. Germline lookup yields CDR1 SGHNT and CDR2 YENEEA. The V end was cut by 0 bases, the J end by 0 bases, with 5 bases between. The CDR3 is 14 residues long.

V usage is TRBV7-2 and J usage is TRBJ1-6; D remains unclear. CDR1 is SGHTA and CDR2 is FQGNSA in the germline V gene. V lost 5 bases to trimming and J lost 0 bases, with 17 bases between them. The CDR3 totals 18 residues. Here the CDR3 reads CASSRTRVSSSYNSPLHF. The DNA of the CDR3 is TGTGCCAGCAGCCGCACGAGGGTCTCCAGCTCCTATAATTCACCCCTCCACTTT.

The chain has TRBV6-5 and TRBJ1-2; D not resolved. The germline CDR1 and CDR2 sequences are MNHEY and SVGAGI. Trimming removed 6 bases at V and 3 bases at J, with 11 bases between. The CDR3 length is 13 residues. Here the CDR3 reads CASSISRDYGYTF. The CDR3 bases are TGTGCCAGCAGCATCTCCCGGGACTATGGCTACACCTTC.

The chain joins TRBV28 to TRBJ2-3; 9 positions match TRBD1. Per the germline V gene, CDR1 is MDHEN and CDR2 is SYDVKM. Trimming at V came to 4 bases and at J to 3 bases, leaving 8 bases not matched to a gene. CDR3 size: 16 residues. The CDR3, as DNA: TGTGCCAGCAGTTCCCCTGTGGGACAGGGTACAGATACGCAGTATTTT. Translation gives CASSSPVGQGTDTQYF.

V usage is TRBV27 and J usage is TRBJ1-6, with a weak D call TRBD1 (6 bases). V lost 5 bases and J lost 0, with 8 bases in between. Germline lookup yields CDR1 MNHEY and CDR2 SMNVEV (reference sequence). This CDR3 contains 15 residues. The CDR3 DNA reads as TGTGCCAGCAGTACAGGGATCTCCTATAATTCACCCCTCCACTTT. It yields the protein CASSTGISYNSPLHF.

V is TRBV12-3 or TRBV12-4 and J is TRBJ1-2, with D possibly being TRBD1 (5 bases). The CDR3 loop spans 10 amino acids. V lost 11 bases to trimming and J lost 9 bases, with 13 bases between them. CDR3 DNA: TGTGCCTCGGGCGGGGGGAGCTACACCTTC. Its translation: CASGGGSYTF.

This chain links TRBV2 with TRBJ1-5; no reliable D call. The V end lost 7 bases, the J end lost 4 bases, and 11 bases lay between the germline ends. The CDR3 totals 13 residues. The germline CDR1 and CDR2 sequences are SNHLY and FYNNEI. CDR3 in DNA: TGTGCCAGCACCCGAGGTGAGAATCAGCCCCAGCATTTT. This sequence encodes CASTRGENQPQHF.

J is TRBJ2-2 and V is TRBV6-5; tentative D call: TRBD2 (6 bases). Trimming cost V 11 bases and J 0 bases, with 16 bases left between them. In germline, CDR1 is MNHEY, CDR2 SVGAGI. The CDR3 is 15 residues long. DNA for the CDR3: TGTGCCGGGAGTCGTCGGGGGTCGAACACCGGGGAGCTGTTTTTT. Its protein product is CAGSRRGSNTGELFF.

The rearrangement uses TRBV5-4 and TRBJ1-6, with 7 bases fitting TRBD1. CDR1 and CDR2 (germline): SGHNT, YYREEE (reference sequence). J was trimmed by 6 bases and V by 5 bases; bases with no gene match: 8. This CDR3 comprises 15 residues. CDR3 sequence (DNA): TGTGCCAGCAGAGCCGGGACAGAAGTTAATTCACCCCTCCACTTT. This encodes CASRAGTEVNSPLHF.

The rearrangement joins TRBV7-9 to TRBJ2-1; TRBD1 is a possible D gene (5 bases). Trimming took off 6 bases at V and 10 bases at J, with 22 bases between the two ends. Germline V gene data show CDR1 as SEHNR and CDR2 as FQNEAQ (reference sequence). This CDR3 is built from 15 residues. For the CDR3, the DNA is TGTGCCAGCAGGGGGCTGGTTAGTGGGGTACAAGAGCAGTTCTTC. Translated, it gives CASRGLVSGVQEQFF.

The chain has TRBV4-1 and TRBJ2-1; either TRBD1 or TRBD2 may fit D (5 bases each). Germline CDR1 and CDR2: MGHRA and YSYEKL. This CDR3 contains 14 residues. Between the trimmed V and J ends, which lost 3 bases and 8 bases, there was a span of 14 bases. CDR3 sequence: CASSQRDGPYEQFF. CDR3 bases: TGCGCCAGCAGCCAGAGGGACGGCCCGTATGAGCAGTTCTTC.

The V gene is TRBV5-1, the J gene TRBJ2-6; D not resolved. The germline V gene encodes CDR1 SGHRS and CDR2 YFSETQ. The CDR3 spans 15 residues. Trimming pared 4 bases from V and 4 bases from J, leaving 12 bases between. The CDR3 DNA follows: TGCGCCAGCAGCCCCCAGAAGGCCGGGGCCAACGTCCTGACTTTC. Protein: CASSPQKAGANVLTF. Full variable domain (remainder filled in from reference TRBV5-1 and TRBJ2-6): KAGVTQTPRYLIKTRGQQVTLSCSPISGHRSVSWYQQTPGQGLQFLFEYFSETQRNKGNFPGRFSGRQFSNSRSEMNVSTLELGDSALYLCASSPQKAGANVLTFGAGSRLTVL.

The genes are TRBV2 and TRBJ1-2; D not resolved. Germline CDR1 SNHLY, CDR2 FYNNEI. CDR3 length equals 12 residues. Trimming removed 8 bases from V and 7 bases from J, with 14 bases in between. The CDR3 DNA reads TGTGCCAGCGCCTCCGAGCGGGGTGGCTACACCTTC. This translates into CASASERGGYTF. The full variable domain, its missing parts supplied by reference TRBV2 and TRBJ1-2, is EPEVTQTPSHQVTQMGQEVILRCVPISNHLYFYWYRQILGQKVEFLVSFYNNEISEKSEIFDDQFSVERPDGSNFTLKIRSTKLEDSAMYFCASASERGGYTFGSGTRLTVV.

The chain is built from TRBV21-1 and TRBJ1-4. TRBV21-1 is an annotated pseudogene. The CDR3 contains 16 residues. The DNA of the CDR3 is TGTGCCACCTCCAAAGCCCAAGGGGAGGTGCTTGAAAAACTGTTTTTT. Amino acid sequence: CATSKAQGEVLEKLFF.

The rearrangement joins TRBV2 to TRBJ2-3; weak D call: TRBD1 (6 bases). This CDR3 spans 15 amino acids. The germline V gene encodes CDR1 SNHLY and CDR2 FYNNEI. Trimming removed 9 bases from V and 2 bases from J, with 18 bases in between. The CDR3 is CAREPIQGNTDTQYF. The CDR3, as DNA: TGTGCCAGGGAGCCGATTCAGGGGAACACAGATACGCAGTATTTT.

The CDR3 loop reads CASSLQQGMGTEAFF. DNA for the CDR3: TGTGCCAGCAGCCTACAACAGGGTATGGGCACTGAAGCTTTCTTT. The gene calls are TRBV7-3 and TRBJ1-1; the D gene is possibly TRBD1 (6 bases). CDR1 SGHTA and CDR2 FQGTGA come from the germline V gene. The V end lost 5 bases, the J end lost 4 bases, and 17 bases lay between the germline ends. The CDR3 contains 15 residues.

The chain recombines TRBV4-1 with TRBJ1-6; D is ambiguous. The V end lost 0 bases, the J end lost 9 bases, and 12 bases lay between the germline ends. Germline loops: CDR1 MGHRA, CDR2 YSYEKL. This CDR3 spans 15 amino acids. In DNA form, the CDR3 reads TGCGCCAGCAGCCAAGAGGGCCGCGGAACTTCACCCCTCCACTTT. Translation gives CASSQEGRGTSPLHF.

The gene calls are TRBV11-2 and TRBJ1-5; D unclear. Trimming took off 1 base at V and 3 bases at J, with 7 bases between the two ends. The CDR3 loop spans 14 amino acids. CDR1 and CDR2 (germline): SGHAT, FQNNGV. The CDR3 sequence is CASSLGQNNQPQHF. CDR3 nucleotide sequence: TGTGCCAGCAGCTTAGGGCAGAACAATCAGCCCCAGCATTTT.

This rearrangement joins TRBV10-2 to TRBJ2-1; D may be TRBD2 (5 bases). Germline V CDR1 and CDR2: WSHSY, SAAADI. The CDR3 consists of 15 residues. Trimming removed 2 bases from V and 7 bases from J, with 15 bases in between. The CDR3 bases are TGCGCCAGCAGTGAGAAGTCTGAGGGTAAGAATGAGCAGTTCTTC. Its protein is CASSEKSEGKNEQFF.